The T cell receptor (beta chain) described here comes from a study of T cell repertoires in cytomegalovirus infection. About the study: Epitope selection comprised recently identified HLA-C-restricted CMV epitopes and well-studied HLA-B-restricted CMV epitopes.

V was clipped by 5 bases and J by 3 bases; unmatched bases: 21. CDR3 length equals 20 residues. Germline CDR1 and CDR2: SGHTA and FQGNSA. Broader study findings: Cumulative public TCR beta family frequency identified carriers of CMV plus the relevant HLA. Ex vivo, HLA-C-restricted CMV-specific TCR beta clonotypes prevailed over the rest of the response.

This clonotype was counted between two and nine times. The antigen remains unidentified. TCRdb called the reads again in MiXCR, with one record for every CDR3 protein. This sample has roughly 500,000 distinct CDR3 sequences; about 33% occur once, and the top ten carry roughly 17%. This material consisted of cultured PBMCs, taken from culture after CMV antigen stimulation. The TCR sequence derives from a human donor in good health (CMV status not recorded). Some clones in this sample may be carry-over from other donors' samples. The rearrangement uses TRBV7-2 and TRBJ1-2; 10 positions match TRBD1. The DNA for the CDR3 is TGTGCCAGCAGCAAACCGGCTGGGCCGGGACAGGGGAGAGGGGACTATGGCTACACCTTC. Its protein is CASSKPAGPGQGRGDYGYTF.